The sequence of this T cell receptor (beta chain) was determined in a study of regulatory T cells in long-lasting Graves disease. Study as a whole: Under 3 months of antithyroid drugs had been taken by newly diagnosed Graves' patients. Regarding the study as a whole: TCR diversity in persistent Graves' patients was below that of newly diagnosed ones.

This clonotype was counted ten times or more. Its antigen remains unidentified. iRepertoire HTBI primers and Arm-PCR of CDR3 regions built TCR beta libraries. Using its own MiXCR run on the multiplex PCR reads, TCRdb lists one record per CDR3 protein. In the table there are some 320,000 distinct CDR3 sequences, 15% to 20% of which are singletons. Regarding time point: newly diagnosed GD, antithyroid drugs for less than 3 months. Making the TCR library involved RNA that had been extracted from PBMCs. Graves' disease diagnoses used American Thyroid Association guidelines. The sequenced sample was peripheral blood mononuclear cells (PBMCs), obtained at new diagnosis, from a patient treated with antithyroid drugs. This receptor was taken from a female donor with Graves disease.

CDR3 residues: CASSLTGFQETQYF. The DNA for the CDR3 is TGTGCCAGCAGTTTGACAGGTTTCCAAGAGACCCAGTACTTC. The chain has TRBV12-3 or TRBV12-4 and TRBJ2-5; tentative D call: TRBD1 (6 bases). Trimming pared 3 bases from V and 1 base from J, leaving 9 bases between. The length of the CDR3 is 14 residues.